One and the same sample provided the 5 T cell receptor beta chains below, sequenced in a study of T cell changes during pregnancy in multiple sclerosis. Assay used: immunoSEQ multiplex PCR; TCRdb lists only in-frame clones, some missing. The table shows 55,000 to 75,000 clones, with 91% occurring only once. The sample was peripheral blood, taken in the third trimester of pregnancy. These receptors were obtained from a female donor in good health, enrolled as a control in a pregnancy study.

The rearrangement links TRBV29-1 to TRBJ2-1; D gene unclear. CDR3 size: 12 residues. Germline CDR1 and CDR2: SQVTM and ANQGSEA. The ends were cut back, 6 bases at V and 7 bases at J, with 13 bases in the middle. The CDR3 sequence: CSVRGNWNEQFF. CDR3 in DNA: TGCAGCGTGAGAGGAAACTGGAATGAGCAGTTCTTC.

The V and J genes are TRBV28 and TRBJ1-5; 9 nucleotides match TRBD1. Germline V lookup: CDR1 MDHEN, CDR2 SYDVKM. With 7 bases clipped from V and 4 bases from J, the junction kept 5 bases outside the gene matches. The CDR3 covers 14 residues. Here the CDR3 reads CASTQGTGNQPQHF. CDR3 coding DNA: TGTGCCAGCACCCAAGGGACAGGGAATCAGCCCCAGCATTTT.

The chain links TRBV5-1 to TRBJ2-3, with TRBD1 matching over 8 bases. The CDR3 extends over 15 amino acids. V was clipped by 3 bases and J by 5 bases; unmatched bases: 8. Germline-derived CDR1 and CDR2 are SGHRS and YFSETQ. Here the CDR3 reads CASSYDRGKGDTQYF. CDR3 in DNA: TGCGCCAGCAGCTACGACAGGGGTAAAGGAGATACGCAGTATTTT.

The rearrangement links TRBV5-1 to TRBJ2-3, with a tentative D call TRBD2 (6 bases). Germline V lookup: CDR1 SGHRS, CDR2 YFSETQ. V was cut by 4 bases and J by 1 base, with 16 bases left in between. This CDR3 is 16 amino acids long. The CDR3, as DNA: TGCGCCAGCAGCCACCTCGGGAGCGCGGGCACAGATACGCAGTATTTT. Translated, it gives CASSHLGSAGTDTQYF.

This clone was seen a handful of times. The chain carries TRBV21-1 and TRBJ2-3; TRBD2 is taken as the D call from the table, unchecked against the DNA. TRBV21-1 counts as a pseudogene. CDR3 length equals 17 residues. This chain's CDR3 is CASTLHGGRGKRDTQYF. CDR3 DNA: TGTGCCAGCACCTTACACGGGGGGCGGGGGAAGAGAGATACGCAGTATTTT.